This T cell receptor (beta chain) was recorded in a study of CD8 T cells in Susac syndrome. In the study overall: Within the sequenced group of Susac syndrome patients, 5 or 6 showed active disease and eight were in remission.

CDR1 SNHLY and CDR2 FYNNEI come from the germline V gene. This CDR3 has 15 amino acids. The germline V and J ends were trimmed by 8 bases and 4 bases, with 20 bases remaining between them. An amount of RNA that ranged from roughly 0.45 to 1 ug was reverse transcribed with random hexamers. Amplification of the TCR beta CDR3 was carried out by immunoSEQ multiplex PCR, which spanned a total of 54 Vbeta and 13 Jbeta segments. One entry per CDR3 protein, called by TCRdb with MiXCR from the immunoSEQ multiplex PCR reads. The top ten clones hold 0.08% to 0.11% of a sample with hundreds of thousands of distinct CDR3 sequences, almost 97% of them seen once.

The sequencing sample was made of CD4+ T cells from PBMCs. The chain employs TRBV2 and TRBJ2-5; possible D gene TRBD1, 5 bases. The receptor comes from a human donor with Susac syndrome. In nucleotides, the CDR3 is TGTGCCAGCTTACAGGTTGGCGCCACGGTAGAGACCCAGTACTTC. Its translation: CASLQVGATVETQYF.